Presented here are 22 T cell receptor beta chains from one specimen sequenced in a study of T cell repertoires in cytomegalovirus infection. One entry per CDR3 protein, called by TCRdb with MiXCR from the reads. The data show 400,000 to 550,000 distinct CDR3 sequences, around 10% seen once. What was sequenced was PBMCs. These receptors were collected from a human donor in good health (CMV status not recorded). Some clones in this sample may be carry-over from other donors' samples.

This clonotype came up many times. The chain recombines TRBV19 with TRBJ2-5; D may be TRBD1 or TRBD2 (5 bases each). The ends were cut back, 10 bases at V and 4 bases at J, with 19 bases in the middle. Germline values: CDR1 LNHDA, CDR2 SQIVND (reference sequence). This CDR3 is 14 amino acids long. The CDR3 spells CATAGTSGGETQYF. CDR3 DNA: TGTGCCACCGCTGGGACCTCCGGCGGAGAGACCCAGTACTTC. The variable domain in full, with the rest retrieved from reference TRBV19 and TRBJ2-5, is DGGITQSPKYLFRKEGQNVTLSCEQNLNHDAMYWYRQDPGQGLRLIYYSQIVNDFQKGDIAEGYSVSREKKESFPLTVTSAQKNPTAFYLCATAGTSGGETQYFGPGTRLLVL.

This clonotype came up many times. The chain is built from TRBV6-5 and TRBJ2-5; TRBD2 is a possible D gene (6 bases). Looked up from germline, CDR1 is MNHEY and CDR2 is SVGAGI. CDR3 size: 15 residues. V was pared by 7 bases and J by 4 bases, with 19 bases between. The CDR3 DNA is TGTGCCAGCACCCGAGGAGGGGCCGTCCGAGAGACCCAGTACTTC. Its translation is CASTRGGAVRETQYF.

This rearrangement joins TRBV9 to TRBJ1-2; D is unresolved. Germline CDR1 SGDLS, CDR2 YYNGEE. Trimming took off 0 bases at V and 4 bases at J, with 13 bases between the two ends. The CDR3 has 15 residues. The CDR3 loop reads CASSVEGRSTYGYTF. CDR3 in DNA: TGTGCCAGCAGCGTAGAAGGCAGATCGACCTATGGCTACACCTTC.

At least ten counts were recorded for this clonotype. The CDR3 sequence is CASSFGASNQPQHF. CDR3 nucleotides: TGTGCCAGCAGCTTTGGGGCTAGCAATCAGCCCCAGCATTTT. This rearrangement joins TRBV7-8 to TRBJ1-5, with D tentatively TRBD1 (5 bases). V was cut by 3 bases and J by 0 bases, with 6 bases left in between. The CDR3 sequence is 14 residues long. The germline gives CDR1 SGHVS, CDR2 FQNEAQ. Full variable domain (missing parts from reference TRBV7-8 and TRBJ1-5): GAGVSQSPRYKVAKRGQDVALRCDPISGHVSLFWYQQALGQGPEFLTYFQNEAQLDKSGLPSDRFFAERPEGSVSTLKIQRTQQEDSAVYLCASSFGASNQPQHFGDGTRLSIL.

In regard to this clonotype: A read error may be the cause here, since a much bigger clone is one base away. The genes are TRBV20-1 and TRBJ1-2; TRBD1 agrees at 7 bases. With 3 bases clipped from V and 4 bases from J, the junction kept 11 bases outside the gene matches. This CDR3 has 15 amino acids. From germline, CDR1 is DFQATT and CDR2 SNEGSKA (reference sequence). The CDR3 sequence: CSASFFTGVLYGYTF. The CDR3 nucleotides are TGCAGTGCTAGTTTTTTCACAGGGGTCCTCTATGGCTACACCTTC.

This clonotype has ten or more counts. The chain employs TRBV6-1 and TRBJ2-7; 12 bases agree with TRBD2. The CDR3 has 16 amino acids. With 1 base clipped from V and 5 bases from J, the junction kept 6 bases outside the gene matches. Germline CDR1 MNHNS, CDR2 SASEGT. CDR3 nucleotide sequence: TGTGCCAGCAGTGAAGATCGACTAGCGGGAGTCGACGAGCAGTACTTC. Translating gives CASSEDRLAGVDEQYF.

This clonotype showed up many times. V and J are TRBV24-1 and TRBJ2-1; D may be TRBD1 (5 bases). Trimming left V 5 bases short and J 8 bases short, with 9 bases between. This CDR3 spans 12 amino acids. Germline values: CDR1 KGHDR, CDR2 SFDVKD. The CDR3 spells CATSGEGDEQFF. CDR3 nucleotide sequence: TGTGCCACCAGTGGTGAAGGGGATGAGCAGTTCTTC.

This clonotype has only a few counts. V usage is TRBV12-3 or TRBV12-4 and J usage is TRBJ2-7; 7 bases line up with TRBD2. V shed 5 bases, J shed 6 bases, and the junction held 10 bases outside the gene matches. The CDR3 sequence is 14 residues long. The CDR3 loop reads CASSQTSWRGEQYF. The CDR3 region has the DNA TGTGCCAGCAGTCAGACTAGCTGGAGGGGCGAGCAGTACTTC.

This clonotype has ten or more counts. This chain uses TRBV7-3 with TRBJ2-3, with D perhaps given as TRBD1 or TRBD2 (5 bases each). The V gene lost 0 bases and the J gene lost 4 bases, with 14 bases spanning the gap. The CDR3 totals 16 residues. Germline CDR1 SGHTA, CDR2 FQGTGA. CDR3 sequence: CASSLTGPIRSDTQYF. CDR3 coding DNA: TGTGCCAGCAGCTTAACGGGACCCATTAGGTCAGATACGCAGTATTTT.

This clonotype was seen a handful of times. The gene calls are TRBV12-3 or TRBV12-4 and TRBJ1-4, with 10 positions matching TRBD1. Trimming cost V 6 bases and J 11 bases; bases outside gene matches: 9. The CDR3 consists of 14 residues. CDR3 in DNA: TGTGCCAGCAGACTGGGGGACAGGGGTGGGAAACTGTTTTTT. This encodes CASRLGDRGGKLFF.

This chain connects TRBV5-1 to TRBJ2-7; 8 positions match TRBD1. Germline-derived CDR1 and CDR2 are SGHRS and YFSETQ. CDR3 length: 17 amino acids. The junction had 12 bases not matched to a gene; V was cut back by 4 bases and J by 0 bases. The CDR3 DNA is TGCGCCAGCAGCGAACTCACCGGGACAGGTAGCTCCTACGAGCAGTACTTC. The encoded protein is CASSELTGTGSSYEQYF.

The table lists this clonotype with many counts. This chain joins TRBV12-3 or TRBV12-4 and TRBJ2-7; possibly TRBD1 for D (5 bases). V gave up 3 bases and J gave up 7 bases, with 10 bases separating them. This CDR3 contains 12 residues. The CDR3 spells CASSFRRQEQYF. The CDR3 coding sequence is TGTGCCAGCAGTTTTAGGAGACAGGAGCAGTACTTC.

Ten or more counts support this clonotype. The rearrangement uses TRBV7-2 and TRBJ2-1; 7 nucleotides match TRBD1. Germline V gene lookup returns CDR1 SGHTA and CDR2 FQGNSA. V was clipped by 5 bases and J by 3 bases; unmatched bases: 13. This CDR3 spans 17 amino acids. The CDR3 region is CASSPVLGTEIYNEQFF. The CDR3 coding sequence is TGTGCCAGCAGCCCAGTACTGGGGACAGAAATCTACAATGAGCAGTTCTTC.

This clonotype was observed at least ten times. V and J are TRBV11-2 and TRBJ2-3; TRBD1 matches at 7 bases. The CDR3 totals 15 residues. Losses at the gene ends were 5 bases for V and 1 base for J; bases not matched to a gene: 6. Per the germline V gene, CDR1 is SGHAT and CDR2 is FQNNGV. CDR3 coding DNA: TGTGCCAGCAGCCCAACAGGGGTAGGCACAGATACGCAGTATTTT. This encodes CASSPTGVGTDTQYF. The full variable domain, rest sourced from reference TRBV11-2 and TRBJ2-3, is EAGVAQSPRYKIIEKRQSVAFWCNPISGHATLYWYQQILGQGPKLLIQFQNNGVVDDSQLPKDRFSAERLKGVDSTLKIQPAKLEDSAVYLCASSPTGVGTDTQYFGPGTRLTVL.

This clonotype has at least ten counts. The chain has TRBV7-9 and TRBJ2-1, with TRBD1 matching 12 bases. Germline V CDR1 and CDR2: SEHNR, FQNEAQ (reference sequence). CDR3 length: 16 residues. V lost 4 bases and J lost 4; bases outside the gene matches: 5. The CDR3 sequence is CASSWDRGQAYNEQFF. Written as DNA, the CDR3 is TGTGCCAGCAGCTGGGACAGGGGGCAAGCATACAATGAGCAGTTCTTC.

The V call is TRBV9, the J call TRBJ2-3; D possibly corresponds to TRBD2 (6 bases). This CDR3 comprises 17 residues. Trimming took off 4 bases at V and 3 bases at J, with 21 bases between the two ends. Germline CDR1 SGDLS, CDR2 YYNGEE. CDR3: CASSSHRADAGTDTQYF. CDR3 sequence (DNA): TGTGCCAGCAGCTCCCACCGGGCGGACGCGGGGACAGATACGCAGTATTTT.

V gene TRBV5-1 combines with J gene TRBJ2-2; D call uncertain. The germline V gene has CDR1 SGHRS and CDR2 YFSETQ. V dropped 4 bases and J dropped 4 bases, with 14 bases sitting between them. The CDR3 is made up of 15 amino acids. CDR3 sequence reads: CASSHGTVSTGELFF. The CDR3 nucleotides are TGCGCCAGCAGCCACGGTACAGTCTCCACCGGGGAGCTGTTTTTT.

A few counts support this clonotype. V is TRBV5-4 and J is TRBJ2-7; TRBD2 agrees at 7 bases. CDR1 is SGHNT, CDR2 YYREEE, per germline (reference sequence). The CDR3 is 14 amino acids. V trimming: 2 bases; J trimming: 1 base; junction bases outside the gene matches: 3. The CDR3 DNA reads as TGTGCCAGCAGCTTTGAGCGGGGATCCTACGAGCAGTACTTC. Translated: CASSFERGSYEQYF.

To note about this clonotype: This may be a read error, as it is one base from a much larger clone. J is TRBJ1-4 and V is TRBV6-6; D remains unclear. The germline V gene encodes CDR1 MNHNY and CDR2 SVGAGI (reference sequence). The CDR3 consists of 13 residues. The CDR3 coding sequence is TGTGCCCGCAGTTACCGGGCCGGGGAAAAACTGTTTTTT. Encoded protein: CARSYRAGEKLFF.

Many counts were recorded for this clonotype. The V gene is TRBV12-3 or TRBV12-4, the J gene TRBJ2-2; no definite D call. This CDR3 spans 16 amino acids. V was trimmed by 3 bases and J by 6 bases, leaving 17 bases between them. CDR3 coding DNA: TGTGCCAGCAGTTTCTCTCTTAGGACCAGCGCCGGGGAGCTGTTTTTT. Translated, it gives CASSFSLRTSAGELFF.

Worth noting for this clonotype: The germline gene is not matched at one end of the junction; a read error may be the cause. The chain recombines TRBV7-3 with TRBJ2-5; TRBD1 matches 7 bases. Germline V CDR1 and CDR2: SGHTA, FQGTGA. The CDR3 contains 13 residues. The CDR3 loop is CASGSGTVETKYF. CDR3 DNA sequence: TGTGCCAGCGGCTCCGGGACAGTAGAGACCAAGTACTTC.

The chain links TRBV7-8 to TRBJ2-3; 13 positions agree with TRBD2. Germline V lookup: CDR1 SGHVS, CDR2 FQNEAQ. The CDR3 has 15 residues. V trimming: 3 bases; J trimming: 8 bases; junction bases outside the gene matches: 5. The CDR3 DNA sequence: TGTGCCAGCAGCTTCGGACTAGCGGGAGACGGTACGCAGTATTTT. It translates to CASSFGLAGDGTQYF.